This T cell receptor (beta chain) was recovered during a study of T cells after posttransplantation cyclophosphamide. General study results and limits: Later post-transplant blood repertoires were often dominated by donor CD8+ memory clones.

The naive gate required viable CD3+CD4+ or CD3+CD8+ cells with CCR7+CD45RA+CD45RO-CD95-CD27+CD28+ phenotype. This clone was counted a single time. As yet, its antigen is unknown. The ends lost 3 bases at V and 7 bases at J; junction bases unmatched: 9. CDR1 is SQVTM and CDR2 is ANQGSEA in the germline V gene. CDR3 size: 14 residues. Assay used: immunoSEQ multiplex PCR; TCRdb lists only in-frame clones, some missing. Here the sample spans some 9,000 clones, about 98% being singletons. This TCR came from a man aged 50 to 59 in good health, CMV-negative, and a related stem cell transplant donor. The chain has TRBV29-1 and TRBJ2-5; 9 bases align to TRBD2. Sequencing was done on a sample of naive CD8+ T cells sorted from PBMCs. The CDR3 DNA reads TGCAGCGTTGATCTCCTAGCGGGACCGCGGACCCAGTACTTC. Translation gives CSVDLLAGPRTQYF.